This T cell receptor beta chain was sequenced during a study of identical twins. This CDR3 has 17 amino acids. J lost 0 bases, V lost 0 bases, and 6 bases had no gene match. Germline V gives CDR1 WSHSY, CDR2 SAAADI. TCRdb analysed the 5' RACE reads with MiXCR anew, one entry per CDR3 protein. This table holds roughly 770,000 distinct CDR3 sequences, about 20% found once. The same data also went into a second study, on T cells expressing NK-cell markers.

The chain couples TRBV10-2 to TRBJ2-3, with 7 bases that match TRBD2. Sequences were obtained from PBMCs. The source is a young woman in good health. CDR3: CASSESRLRGSTDTQYF. The CDR3 DNA is TGCGCCAGCAGTGAGTCGCGGCTGCGGGGGAGCACAGATACGCAGTATTTT.